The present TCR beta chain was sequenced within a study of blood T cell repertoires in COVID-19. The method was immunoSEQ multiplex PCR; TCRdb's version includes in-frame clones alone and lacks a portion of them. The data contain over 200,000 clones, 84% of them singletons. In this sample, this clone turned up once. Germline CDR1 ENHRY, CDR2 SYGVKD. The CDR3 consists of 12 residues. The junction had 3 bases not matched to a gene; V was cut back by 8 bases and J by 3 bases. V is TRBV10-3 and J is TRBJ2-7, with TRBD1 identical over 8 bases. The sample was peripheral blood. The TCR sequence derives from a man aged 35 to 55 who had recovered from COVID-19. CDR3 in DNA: TGTGCCATCCAGGACAGGGACTACGAGCAGTACTTC. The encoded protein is CAIQDRDYEQYF.